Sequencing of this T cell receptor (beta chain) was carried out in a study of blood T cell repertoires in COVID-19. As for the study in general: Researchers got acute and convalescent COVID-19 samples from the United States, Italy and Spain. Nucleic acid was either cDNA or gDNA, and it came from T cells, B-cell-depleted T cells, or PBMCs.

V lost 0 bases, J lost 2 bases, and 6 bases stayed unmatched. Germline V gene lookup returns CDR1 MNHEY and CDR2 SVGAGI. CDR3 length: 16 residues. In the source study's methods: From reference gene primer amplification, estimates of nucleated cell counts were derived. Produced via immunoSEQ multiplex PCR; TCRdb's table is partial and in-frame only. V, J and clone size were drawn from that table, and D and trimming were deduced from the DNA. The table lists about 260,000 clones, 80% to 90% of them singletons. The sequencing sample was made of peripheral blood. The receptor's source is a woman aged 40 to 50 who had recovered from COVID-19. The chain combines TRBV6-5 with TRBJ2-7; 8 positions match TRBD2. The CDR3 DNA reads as TGTGCCAGCAGTTACTCCTCCGGGACTAGGACCTACGAGCAGTACTTC. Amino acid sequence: CASSYSSGTRTYEQYF.